One and the same sample provided the 21 T cell receptor beta chains below, sequenced in a study of blood T cell repertoires in COVID-19. Some clones are missing from TCRdb's copy, which holds only in-frame ones; the method was immunoSEQ multiplex PCR. The sample lists roughly 330,000 clones, around nine tenths occurring once. Sequenced: peripheral blood. These receptors were taken from a woman aged 45-60 years with active or convalescent COVID-19.

Comments on this clone: This sample also contains other DNA sequences that code for the same CDR3. The chain combines TRBV11-2 with TRBJ1-3; TRBD1 is a possible D gene (6 bases). Trimming stripped 5 bases from V and 4 bases from J, with 9 bases between. CDR1 SGHAT and CDR2 FQNNGV come from the germline V gene. This CDR3 comprises 13 residues. The CDR3: CASSVGQGNTIYF. The CDR3 nucleotides are TGTGCCAGCAGCGTCGGACAGGGAAACACCATATATTTT.

The rearrangement uses TRBV18 and TRBJ1-1; TRBD1 might be the D (5 bases). Trimming removed 3 bases from V and 7 bases from J, with 9 bases in between. From germline, CDR1 is KGHSH and CDR2 LQKENI. CDR3 length equals 12 residues. The CDR3 region has the DNA TGTGCCAGCTCACCGAAAGACAGTGAAGCTTTCTTT. Translated, it gives CASSPKDSEAFF.

This clone has just one count. This chain uses TRBV5-1 with TRBJ2-2; 9 positions match TRBD2. There are 16 residues in the CDR3. The germline V gene encodes CDR1 SGHRS and CDR2 YFSETQ. V lost 6 bases, J lost 6 bases, and 12 bases stayed unmatched. CDR3 residues: CASTPILAGTPGELFF. The CDR3 DNA sequence: TGCGCCAGCACCCCCATCCTAGCGGGAACCCCCGGGGAGCTGTTTTTT.

The chain joins TRBV4-3 to TRBJ1-4, with D uncertain. Deletions cut 0 bases from V and 2 bases from J, with 7 bases between. CDR3 length: 15 residues. The germline V gene encodes CDR1 LGHNA and CDR2 YSLEER. Here the CDR3 reads CASSQEGSTNEKLFF. DNA for the CDR3: TGCGCCAGCAGCCAAGAGGGCAGCACTAATGAAAAACTGTTTTTT.

This chain links TRBV28 with TRBJ1-3, with 8 bases lining up with TRBD1. The CDR3 is 15 amino acids. J gave up 3 bases and V 6 bases, and 7 bases lay outside the gene matches. The germline CDR1 and CDR2 sequences are MDHEN and SYDVKM. The DNA for the CDR3 is TGTGCCAGCAGCCATCAGGGGGCGGGTGGAAACACCATATATTTT. Translating it yields CASSHQGAGGNTIYF. The variable domain in full, completed from reference TRBV28 and TRBJ1-3, reads DVKVTQSSRYLVKRTGEKVFLECVQDMDHENMFWYRQDPGLGLRLIYFSYDVKMKEKGDIPEGYSVSREKKERFSLILESASTNQTSMYLCASSHQGAGGNTIYFGEGSWLTVV.

The J gene is TRBJ1-1, the V gene TRBV5-8, with D unclear. The V gene lost 4 bases and the J gene lost 1 base, with 11 bases spanning the gap. Germline CDR1 is SGHTS and CDR2 is YDEGEE. The CDR3 sequence is 14 residues long. The CDR3 DNA follows: TGTGCCAGCAGCGTAGGGCGGGGGAACACTGAAGCTTTCTTT. Protein sequence: CASSVGRGNTEAFF.

The chain carries TRBV6-5 and TRBJ2-7, with a weak D call TRBD2 (7 bases). This CDR3 comprises 14 residues. Between the trimmed V and J ends, which lost 8 bases and 6 bases, there was a span of 20 bases. From germline, CDR1 is MNHEY and CDR2 SVGAGI. CDR3 in DNA: TGTGCCAGCTCGGAGGGGGGGGCGAATCGCGAGCAGTACTTC. This gives the protein CASSEGGANREQYF.

About this clone: Its ends do not fully match the called genes, so a read error is possible. The V call is TRBV5-8, the J call TRBJ2-7; 10 nucleotides agree with TRBD1. CDR1 and CDR2 (germline): SGHTS, YDEGEE. The CDR3 spans 15 residues. The DNA of the CDR3 is TGTGCCAGCAGCTCCATATATGGGTTCGGGACAGGGGAAATCTTC. Its protein is CASSSIYGFGTGEIF.

This clone was recorded once. V usage is TRBV7-2 and J usage is TRBJ2-3, with 12 nucleotides matching TRBD2. This CDR3 is built from 18 residues. CDR1 SGHTA and CDR2 FQGNSA come from the germline V gene. Losses at the gene ends were 5 bases for V and 5 bases for J; bases not matched to a gene: 14. The CDR3 sequence is CASSLIYRLAGEGDTQYF. Written as DNA, the CDR3 is TGTGCCAGCAGCCTAATCTATCGACTAGCGGGGGAGGGAGATACGCAGTATTTT.

The chain combines TRBV19 with TRBJ1-5; D unclear. V lost 5 bases to trimming and J lost 4 bases, with 12 bases between them. The CDR3 length is 14 residues. The germline V gene encodes CDR1 LNHDA and CDR2 SQIVND (reference sequence). CDR3: CASSLMGGNQPQHF. As DNA, the CDR3 is TGTGCCAGTAGTCTAATGGGAGGGAATCAGCCCCAGCATTTT.

This chain uses TRBV19 with TRBJ2-7; 9 bases are shared with TRBD2. Germline CDR1 and CDR2: LNHDA and SQIVND (reference sequence). The CDR3 consists of 14 residues. The V segment lost 5 bases and the J segment 6 bases; nucleotides outside the gene matches: 8. CDR3: CASSEFGGRAEQYF. The CDR3, as DNA: TGTGCCAGTAGTGAATTCGGCGGGAGGGCCGAGCAGTACTTC. Combining the CDR3 with reference TRBV19 and TRBJ2-7 gives the whole variable domain DGGITQSPKYLFRKEGQNVTLSCEQNLNHDAMYWYRQDPGQGLRLIYYSQIVNDFQKGDIAEGYSVSREKKESFPLTVTSAQKNPTAFYLCASSEFGGRAEQYFGPGTRLTVT.

This clone turned up a few times. The V gene is TRBV30, the J gene TRBJ1-4, with 8 bases lining up with TRBD1. J was trimmed by 8 bases and V by 2 bases; bases with no gene match: 10. CDR3 length equals 15 residues. Germline CDR1 and CDR2: GTSNPN and SVGIG (reference sequence). CDR3 amino acids: CAWSYGQGGREKLFF. CDR3 sequence (DNA): TGTGCCTGGAGTTATGGACAGGGCGGGCGGGAAAAACTGTTTTTT.

The chain links TRBV5-1 to TRBJ2-7, with unresolved D. The germline gives CDR1 SGHRS, CDR2 YFSETQ. Trimming cost V 2 bases and J 4 bases, with 10 bases left between them. The CDR3 has 13 amino acids. Written as DNA, the CDR3 is TGCGCCAGCAGCTTCTCTAGTCAGTACGAGCAGTACTTC. Amino acids: CASSFSSQYEQYF.

This clone was detected once. The genes are TRBV4-2 and TRBJ2-7, with TRBD2 matching over 9 bases. Trimming took 1 base from V and 3 from J; bases not matched to a gene: 7. In germline, CDR1 is LGHNA, CDR2 YNFKEQ. This CDR3 comprises 16 residues. The CDR3 DNA is TGTGCCAGCAGCCAAGCGTCTAGCGGGACGTACTACGAGCAGTACTTC. Amino acids: CASSQASSGTYYEQYF.

This chain links TRBV28 with TRBJ2-7; D possibly corresponds to TRBD2 (6 bases). The CDR3 extends over 12 amino acids. Germline CDR1 is MDHEN and CDR2 is SYDVKM. Written as DNA, the CDR3 is TGTGCGGTTGGGCGGAGGGGCTACGAGCAGTACTTC. Protein: CAVGRRGYEQYF.

The rearrangement uses TRBV30 and TRBJ2-3, with TRBD2 matching over 8 bases. CDR1 and CDR2 from the germline V gene are GTSNPN and SVGIG (reference sequence). The V and J ends lost 2 bases and 8 bases, in that order; junction bases with no gene match: 6. The CDR3 length is 13 residues. The CDR3 sequence is CAWSPAGVGTQYF. The CDR3 nucleotides are TGTGCCTGGAGTCCAGCGGGGGTCGGTACGCAGTATTTT.

The chain uses TRBV27 and TRBJ2-7; 11 bases align to TRBD1. This CDR3 is 15 amino acids long. Germline V gene sequence: CDR1 MNHEY, CDR2 SMNVEV (reference sequence). Germline trimming cut 3 bases from V and 2 bases from J; bases unmatched to any gene: 3. The CDR3 sequence: CASSLPGQGAYEQYF. CDR3 sequence (DNA): TGTGCCAGCAGTTTGCCGGGACAGGGGGCCTACGAGCAGTACTTC.

The gene calls are TRBV7-8 and TRBJ2-1; 13 bases are a match to TRBD2. V lost 5 bases, J lost 0 bases, and 10 bases stayed unmatched. The CDR3 has 19 residues. Per germline, CDR1 SGHVS and CDR2 FQNEAQ. The CDR3 DNA reads as TGTGCCAGCAGCCCTGGACTAGCGGGAGTCACGAGCTCCTACAATGAGCAGTTCTTC. It codes for CASSPGLAGVTSSYNEQFF.

V and J are TRBV10-3 and TRBJ1-2, with 8 bases aligning to TRBD1. The CDR3 is made up of 14 amino acids. Germline values: CDR1 ENHRY, CDR2 SYGVKD. With 3 bases clipped from V and 6 bases from J, the junction kept 6 bases outside the gene matches. This chain's CDR3 is CAISDQGAMDGYTF. CDR3 coding DNA: TGTGCCATCAGTGACCAGGGGGCAATGGATGGCTACACCTTC.

The chain joins TRBV13 to TRBJ2-7; possible D gene TRBD1, 6 bases. Trimming took off 2 bases at V and 3 bases at J, with 17 bases between the two ends. Germline CDR1 is PRHDT and CDR2 is FYEKMQ (reference sequence). The CDR3 runs 16 residues. CDR3 region: CASSLLTGQGSYEQYF. The CDR3 DNA sequence: TGTGCCAGCAGCTTATTAACGGGGCAGGGGAGCTACGAGCAGTACTTC.

The chain employs TRBV6-5 and TRBJ1-4; TRBD1 matches 10 bases. CDR1 and CDR2 from the germline V gene are MNHEY and SVGAGI. V shed 4 bases and J 12 bases; nucleotides not matched to a gene: 8. The CDR3 length is 14 residues. The DNA for the CDR3 is TGTGCCAGCAGTTCGACAGGGGGCGTCGGGGAACTGTTTTTT. Amino acids: CASSSTGGVGELFF.